A single sample gave rise to the 26 T cell receptor beta chains below, sequenced in a study of blood T cell repertoires in COVID-19. The method was immunoSEQ multiplex PCR; TCRdb's version includes in-frame clones alone and lacks a portion of them. The table records tens of thousands of clones, approximately 80% of them present only once. The material sequenced was peripheral blood. These receptor sequences come from a woman aged 60 to 75 with acute or convalescent COVID-19.

The chain links TRBV24-1 to TRBJ2-5; a weak D match, TRBD1 (6 bases). The V end lost 5 bases, the J end lost 4 bases, and 13 bases lay between the germline ends. In germline, CDR1 is KGHDR, CDR2 SFDVKD. The CDR3 length is 14 residues. The CDR3 protein is CATSGGQGSETQYF. The CDR3 DNA reads TGTGCCACCAGTGGGGGGCAAGGTTCAGAGACCCAGTACTTC.

This rearrangement joins TRBV6-4 to TRBJ1-1; D may be TRBD1 (6 bases). V was clipped by 4 bases and J by 6 bases, with 12 bases between them. CDR3 length: 13 residues. Germline V gene data show CDR1 as MRHNA and CDR2 as SNTAGT. CDR3 loop: CASSASGHSEAFF. CDR3 DNA: TGTGCCAGCAGTGCCTCGGGACATTCTGAAGCTTTCTTT.

The genes are TRBV5-1 and TRBJ2-6; D gene ambiguous. Germline V gene lookup returns CDR1 SGHRS and CDR2 YFSETQ. The V gene lost 6 bases and the J gene lost 4 bases, with 17 bases spanning the gap. The CDR3 totals 16 residues. The DNA of the CDR3 is TGCGCCAGCACCCGAACCAATACTCCCGGGGCCAACGTCCTGACTTTC. Amino acids: CASTRTNTPGANVLTF.

The J gene is TRBJ2-7, the V gene TRBV7-8, with D tentatively TRBD1 (5 bases). CDR1 is SGHVS and CDR2 is FQNEAQ in the germline V gene. V shed 1 base and J shed 0 bases, with 7 bases lying between them. CDR3 length equals 14 residues. In DNA, the CDR3 is TGTGCCAGCAGCTTAGGACAGAGCTCCTACGAGCAGTACTTC. Translated, it gives CASSLGQSSYEQYF.

The chain uses TRBV9 and TRBJ1-6; TRBD1 matches at 7 bases. Germline values: CDR1 SGDLS, CDR2 YYNGEE. The V and J ends lost 3 bases and 2 bases, in that order; junction bases with no gene match: 5. The CDR3 is 16 amino acids. This CDR3 is CASSGQGGTYNSPLHF. CDR3 bases: TGTGCCAGCAGCGGACAGGGAGGCACCTATAATTCACCCCTCCACTTT. Using reference TRBV9 and TRBJ1-6 for the parts outside the CDR3, the full variable domain is DSGVTQTPKHLITATGQRVTLRCSPRSGDLSVYWYQQSLDQGLQFLIQYYNGEERAKGNILERFSAQQFPDLHSELNLSSLELGDSALYFCASSGQGGTYNSPLHFGNGTRLTVT.

This chain joins TRBV6-6 and TRBJ2-7; 8 bases are shared with TRBD1. After removal of 6 bases from V and 2 bases from J, the junction contained 12 bases not matched to a gene. Per germline, CDR1 MNHNY and CDR2 SVGAGI (reference sequence). This CDR3 comprises 16 residues. The CDR3 DNA is TGTGCCAGCAGGGGGGGAATGACAGGGGTCGCCTACGAGCAGTACTTC. Translating gives CASRGGMTGVAYEQYF.

The gene calls are TRBV27 and TRBJ1-2; perhaps TRBD1 as D (5 bases). Trimming took 10 bases from V and 4 from J, leaving 13 bases between them. CDR3 length equals 12 residues. CDR1 and CDR2 from the germline V gene are MNHEY and SMNVEV (reference sequence). CDR3 DNA: TGTGCCACCCAGGGTAGGGGCTATGGCTACACCTTC. Translation gives CATQGRGYGYTF.

This clone was seen once. The V call is TRBV9, the J call TRBJ2-1; D gene unclear. CDR3 length: 13 residues. Germline V gives CDR1 SGDLS, CDR2 YYNGEE. Trimming removed 0 bases from V and 10 bases from J, with 11 bases in between. CDR3 nucleotide sequence: TGTGCCAGCAGCGTAGGCCAAACTACGGAGCAGTTCTTC. Its protein is CASSVGQTTEQFF.

The chain's CDR3 is CASSPELRDIYNEQFF. CDR3 nucleotide sequence: TGTGCCAGCAGTCCCGAATTACGGGATATATACAATGAGCAGTTCTTC. The chain is built from TRBV28 and TRBJ2-1; tentative D call: TRBD2 (5 bases). V shed 5 bases and J shed 4 bases, with 18 bases lying between them. The CDR3 loop spans 16 amino acids. CDR1 is MDHEN, CDR2 SYDVKM, per germline.

The V call is TRBV27, the J call TRBJ1-3; D may be TRBD1 (5 bases). Germline V lookup: CDR1 MNHEY, CDR2 SMNVEV (reference sequence). V dropped 6 bases and J dropped 0 bases, with 12 bases sitting between them. There are 15 residues in the CDR3. The CDR3: CASRGGVGSGNTIYF. CDR3 coding DNA: TGTGCCAGCAGGGGAGGGGTAGGCTCTGGAAACACCATATATTTT.

This clone appeared a few times. The chain combines TRBV5-4 with TRBJ1-6; no firm D call. The CDR3 sequence is 12 residues long. V lost 5 bases, J lost 8 bases, and 8 bases lay in between. Germline lookup yields CDR1 SGHNT and CDR2 YYREEE (reference sequence). Here the CDR3 DNA reads TGTGCCAGCAGTTTCGGGGATTCACCCCTCCACTTT. This sequence encodes CASSFGDSPLHF.

This clone has only one observation. This chain joins TRBV5-6 and TRBJ2-3, with 9 bases matching TRBD1. After removal of 5 bases from V and 6 bases from J, the junction contained 13 bases not matched to a gene. The CDR3 sequence is 16 residues long. Germline V CDR1 and CDR2: SGHDT, YYEEEE. Here the CDR3 reads CASRPSRDRVKDTQYF. In nucleotides, the CDR3 is TGTGCCAGCAGACCAAGCCGGGACAGGGTCAAGGATACGCAGTATTTT.

The CDR3: CASSEREGPRSTDTQYF. In DNA, the CDR3 is TGTGCCAGCAGTGAGCGGGAGGGCCCTAGAAGCACAGATACGCAGTATTTT. The V gene is TRBV2, the J gene TRBJ2-3, with 9 bases aligning to TRBD2. The CDR3 is 17 amino acids. Trimming cost V 3 bases and J 0 bases; bases outside gene matches: 7. Germline V gives CDR1 SNHLY, CDR2 FYNNEI.

The rearrangement uses TRBV7-2 and TRBJ1-5, with D possibly being TRBD1 (5 bases). Trimming removed 1 base at V and 4 bases at J, with 14 bases between. The CDR3 sequence is 16 residues long. Germline CDR1 reads SGHTA; CDR2 reads FQGNSA. The CDR3 nucleotides are TGTGCCAGCAGCTTAGGCGGGACCACTCGAAATCAGCCCCAGCATTTT. Protein sequence: CASSLGGTTRNQPQHF.

The CDR3 coding sequence is TGTGCCAGCAGTCTCAACGGGATCCAAGAGACCCAGTACTTC. Residues: CASSLNGIQETQYF. The chain joins TRBV27 to TRBJ2-5; the D gene is possibly TRBD2 (5 bases). CDR3 length: 14 residues. Germline lookup yields CDR1 MNHEY and CDR2 SMNVEV (reference sequence). Trimming cost V 5 bases and J 1 base, with 11 bases left between them.

The chain combines TRBV7-2 with TRBJ2-1; D is possibly TRBD1 (5 bases). CDR3 length equals 16 residues. V dropped 5 bases and J dropped 0 bases, with 14 bases sitting between them. Germline-derived CDR1 and CDR2 are SGHTA and FQGNSA. As DNA, the CDR3 is TGTGCCAGCAGCGGCCGGACAAGGAGCTCCTACAATGAGCAGTTCTTC. It specifies CASSGRTRSSYNEQFF.

This clone is a singleton in its sample. The chain links TRBV19 to TRBJ1-1; tentatively, D is TRBD1 (6 bases). Trimming cost V 4 bases and J 0 bases, with 12 bases left between them. Germline V gene lookup returns CDR1 LNHDA and CDR2 SQIVND (reference sequence). The CDR3 has 15 amino acids. This CDR3 is CASSKQGSMNTEAFF. CDR3 DNA: TGTGCCAGTAGTAAACAGGGTTCCATGAACACTGAAGCTTTCTTT.

The gene calls are TRBV7-3 and TRBJ2-3, with 9 positions matching TRBD1. The J segment lost 4 bases and the V segment lost 5 bases, leaving 10 bases of the junction unmatched. This CDR3 contains 16 residues. The germline gives CDR1 SGHTA, CDR2 FQGTGA. CDR3 loop: CASSATGTGQSDTQYF. CDR3 coding DNA: TGTGCCAGCAGCGCCACCGGGACAGGGCAATCAGATACGCAGTATTTT.

This sequence joins TRBV24-1 and TRBJ2-1; D is perhaps TRBD2 (7 bases). Trimming cost V 3 bases and J 5 bases, with 22 bases left between them. The CDR3 is made up of 18 amino acids. Germline V gene lookup returns CDR1 KGHDR and CDR2 SFDVKD. This chain's CDR3 is CATSDPRLGGGSHNEQFF. The CDR3 bases are TGTGCCACCAGTGATCCCCGCTTAGGGGGAGGGAGCCACAATGAGCAGTTCTTC.

The chain has TRBV4-1 and TRBJ2-5; TRBD1 is a possible D gene (6 bases). The CDR3 runs to 14 residues. Germline assignment: CDR1 MGHRA and CDR2 YSYEKL. V lost 4 bases, J lost 3 bases, and 12 bases lay in between. In nucleotides, the CDR3 is TGCGCCAGCAGCCCACCAAACAGGGAAGAGACCCAGTACTTC. This translates into CASSPPNREETQYF.

The chain has TRBV5-5 and TRBJ1-1; no clear D gene. CDR1 and CDR2 from the germline V gene are SGHKS and YYEKEE (reference sequence). The ends were cut back, 0 bases at V and 1 base at J, with 4 bases in the middle. CDR3 size: 13 residues. CDR3 nucleotides: TGTGCCAGCAGCTTGGCCGGGAACACTGAAGCTTTCTTT. This translates into CASSLAGNTEAFF.

This chain links TRBV11-2 with TRBJ2-6; 12 bases are a match to TRBD1. Germline-derived CDR1 and CDR2 are SGHAT and FQNNGV. This CDR3 is built from 17 residues. J gave up 2 bases and V 5 bases, and 4 bases lay outside the gene matches. The CDR3 loop is CASSPRDRGPGANVLTF. The CDR3 region has the DNA TGTGCCAGCAGCCCGAGGGACAGGGGGCCTGGGGCCAACGTCCTGACTTTC.

The V call is TRBV5-1, the J call TRBJ1-1; 10 bases are shared with TRBD1. The germline V gene has CDR1 SGHRS and CDR2 YFSETQ. The trim removed 4 bases at V and 5 bases at J, leaving 5 bases unmatched. This CDR3 has 14 residues. This chain's CDR3 is CASSMTGGLTEAFF. The CDR3 nucleotides read TGCGCCAGCAGCATGACAGGGGGCCTTACTGAAGCTTTCTTT.

The CDR3: CASTRGTGYSEAFF. CDR3 in DNA: TGTGCCAGCACCAGAGGGACAGGGTATAGTGAAGCTTTCTTT. The chain combines TRBV6-5 with TRBJ1-1; 9 bases agree with TRBD1. Germline V gene sequence: CDR1 MNHEY, CDR2 SVGAGI. Unmatched junction bases numbered 10, after V lost 7 bases and J lost 7 bases. The length of the CDR3 is 14 residues.

The rearrangement links TRBV5-1 to TRBJ2-5, with 10 bases matching TRBD2. Germline loops: CDR1 SGHRS, CDR2 YFSETQ. Trimming at V came to 4 bases and at J to 7 bases, leaving 10 bases not matched to a gene. The CDR3 has 15 residues. DNA for the CDR3: TGCGCCAGCAGCCCCACAGCGGGAGGGCCTGGGACCCAGTACTTC. As protein: CASSPTAGGPGTQYF.

The chain joins TRBV7-9 to TRBJ1-2; tentatively, D is TRBD1 (6 bases). There are 13 residues in the CDR3. Germline V gene sequence: CDR1 SEHNR, CDR2 FQNEAQ (reference sequence). V dropped 3 bases and J dropped 4 bases, with 9 bases sitting between them. CDR3 loop: CASSFETGYGYTF. For the CDR3, the DNA is TGTGCCAGCAGCTTCGAGACAGGCTATGGCTACACCTTC.